This paragraph reports one TCR beta chain. This sample is drawn from a study of blood T cell repertoires in COVID-19. Study information: In each case, the material was cDNA or gDNA derived from T cells, B-cell-depleted T cells, or PBMCs.

Germline CDR1 KGHSH, CDR2 LQKENI. This CDR3 is built from 16 residues. Trimming took 2 bases from V and 2 from J; bases not matched to a gene: 3. Study processing details: Estimation of nucleated cell counts relied on the amplification of reference gene primers. Clones were read by immunoSEQ multiplex PCR, and TCRdb kept only the in-frame ones, dropping some. The D gene and trimming were derived from the DNA, and the V and J assignments and clone size from that table. The sample consists of about 66,000 clones, under 90% of them appearing once. This clonotype originated in a man aged 55 to 70 with acute or convalescent COVID-19. V gene TRBV18 combines with J gene TRBJ1-5; 10 bases map to TRBD1. Sequences were obtained from peripheral blood. The CDR3 DNA follows: TGTGCCAGCTCACCATCAGGGACAGGGGGCAATCAGCCCCAGCATTTT. It yields the protein CASSPSGTGGNQPQHF.